A single sample is the source of the 3 T cell receptor beta chains below, sequenced in a study of T-cell memory formation after mild COVID-19. Each CDR3 protein is one row after TCRdb ran MiXCR on the 5' RACE reads. The data show some 320,000 distinct CDR3 sequences, around an eighth seen once. Sequenced: PBMCs or a T cell subset sorted from them (not recorded which). These receptors all come from a man younger than 35 who had mild COVID-19 (a few samples of this study predate the infection). Cell type and time point are not known.

This clonotype was counted a few times. This chain connects TRBV4-1 to TRBJ2-2, with a tentative D call TRBD2 (5 bases). The CDR3 spans 16 residues. Trimming removed 0 bases from V and 0 bases from J, with 8 bases in between. Germline V gene sequence: CDR1 MGHRA, CDR2 YSYEKL. The CDR3 protein is CASSQDGRANTGELFF. The CDR3 nucleotides are TGCGCCAGCAGCCAAGATGGGAGAGCGAACACCGGGGAGCTGTTTTTT.

The chain carries TRBV4-3 and TRBJ1-3; D not resolved. The CDR3 runs to 15 residues. Looked up from germline, CDR1 is LGHNA and CDR2 is YSLEER. Trimming took 0 bases from V and 2 from J, leaving 8 bases between them. The CDR3, as DNA: TGCGCCAGCAGCCAAGATATACAACCTGGAAACACCATATATTTT. Translated, it gives CASSQDIQPGNTIYF.

The rearrangement joins TRBV12-3 or TRBV12-4 to TRBJ1-1; the D is unclear. The CDR3 is made up of 16 amino acids. V was clipped by 3 bases and J by 0 bases, with 14 bases between them. CDR3 loop: CASSFGMDGMNTEAFF. CDR3 DNA: TGTGCCAGCAGTTTCGGGATGGACGGAATGAACACTGAAGCTTTCTTT.